This T cell receptor (beta chain) derives from a study of cytomegalovirus exposure and HLA in healthy donors. Study conclusions and caveats: Earlier analysis looked at TCR beta V segments, and most were productive about 87% or about 30% of the time. Reported results showed that the classifier diagnosed cytomegalovirus status with high specificity and sensitivity.

In the PCR, 60 Vbeta and 13 Jbeta primers were used. Generated by immunoSEQ multiplex PCR, the TCRdb table keeps only in-frame clones and is missing some. The sample lists fewer than 200,000 clones, roughly 80% seen once, with roughly 7.5% in the top ten. Germline V gives CDR1 KGHSH, CDR2 LQKENI. Trimming at V came to 5 bases and at J to 4 bases, leaving 7 bases not matched to a gene. The CDR3 contains 16 residues. This clone has more than one count but fewer than ten. Its antigen remains unknown. This sequence joins TRBV18 and TRBJ1-3; 11 nucleotides match TRBD1. Source material: PBMCs. The sequence was obtained from a woman in her twenties or thirties in good health and CMV-seropositive. The CDR3 coding sequence is TGTGCCAGCTCATCAGGACAGGGGGCGAGCGGAAACACCATATATTTT. As protein: CASSSGQGASGNTIYF.